This passage covers 9 T cell receptor beta chains from one sample sequenced in a study of cytomegalovirus exposure and HLA in healthy donors. PCR amplification relied on 60 Vbeta primers (plus 13 Jbeta primers). The data were produced by immunoSEQ multiplex PCR, yet TCRdb's version contains in-frame clones alone and is incomplete. Among 86,000 or so clones listed, roughly 80% were seen once. Sequencing was done on a sample of PBMCs. The origin of the receptors is a woman aged 40 to 50 in good health and CMV-seropositive.

The chain couples TRBV28 to TRBJ1-2; D is unclear. V lost 6 bases, J lost 13 bases, and 21 bases lay in between. The length of the CDR3 is 13 residues. CDR1 and CDR2 (germline): MDHEN, SYDVKM. CDR3: CASSPPGNPTPTF. CDR3 coding DNA: TGTGCCAGCAGCCCCCCGGGTAACCCTACTCCCACCTTC.

The chain recombines TRBV5-1 with TRBJ2-1, with a possible D match to TRBD2 (6 bases). CDR1 SGHRS and CDR2 YFSETQ come from the germline V gene. V was cut by 4 bases and J by 0 bases, with 11 bases left in between. The CDR3 totals 15 residues. The CDR3 DNA reads as TGCGCCAGCAGCCAGACTAGGAGCTCCTACAATGAGCAGTTCTTC. Its protein product is CASSQTRSSYNEQFF. Using reference TRBV5-1 and TRBJ2-1 for the parts outside the CDR3, the full variable domain is KAGVTQTPRYLIKTRGQQVTLSCSPISGHRSVSWYQQTPGQGLQFLFEYFSETQRNKGNFPGRFSGRQFSNSRSEMNVSTLELGDSALYLCASSQTRSSYNEQFFGPGTRLTVL.

The rearrangement uses TRBV29-1 and TRBJ2-1, with D perhaps matching TRBD2 (5 bases). This CDR3 contains 13 residues. Germline CDR1 is SQVTM and CDR2 is ANQGSEA. Trimming pared 8 bases from V and 8 bases from J, leaving 19 bases between. This CDR3 is CSITNGVSDEQFF. In DNA form, the CDR3 reads TGCAGCATCACGAACGGGGTTAGCGATGAGCAGTTCTTC.

V and J are TRBV6-5 and TRBJ2-1; 7 bases are a match to TRBD1. Germline CDR1 MNHEY, CDR2 SVGAGI. The CDR3 has 13 amino acids. Trimming removed 6 bases from V and 6 bases from J; junction bases left unmatched: 5. In DNA form, the CDR3 reads TGTGCCAGCAGCCACGGGACAGCCAATGAGCAGTTCTTC. This codes for CASSHGTANEQFF.

This clone showed up just a few times. The CDR3, as DNA: TGTGCCAGCAGGTTACAGGGGTCGAACACTGAAGCTTTCTTT. It yields the protein CASRLQGSNTEAFF. The genes are TRBV5-6 and TRBJ1-1; 7 bases fit TRBD1. Germline V gene lookup returns CDR1 SGHDT and CDR2 YYEEEE. CDR3 length equals 14 residues. V lost 5 bases, J lost 1 base, and 5 bases stayed unmatched.

This chain uses TRBV10-3 with TRBJ1-5, with D possibly being TRBD1 (5 bases). CDR1 and CDR2 (germline): ENHRY, SYGVKD. The CDR3 has 16 residues. V lost 0 bases and J lost 3, with 12 bases in between. CDR3 DNA sequence: TGTGCCATCAGTGAGTCGTGGGGGGTCCCCAATCAGCCCCAGCATTTT. Protein sequence: CAISESWGVPNQPQHF.

The chain combines TRBV5-4 with TRBJ2-7; the match to TRBD2 covers 10 bases. In germline, CDR1 is SGHNT, CDR2 YYREEE (reference sequence). J was trimmed by 1 base and V by 3 bases; bases with no gene match: 4. This CDR3 is built from 15 residues. In nucleotides, the CDR3 is TGTGCCAGCAGCTGGGCTAGCGGGAGTTCCTACGAGCAGTACTTC. Translation gives CASSWASGSSYEQYF.

The chain has TRBV23-1 and TRBJ2-5, with 7 bases that match TRBD1. TRBV23-1 is marked as an open reading frame, function uncertain. The CDR3 runs to 15 residues. V dropped 2 bases and J dropped 3; count of bases not matched to a gene: 6. Here the CDR3 DNA reads TGCGCCAGCAGTCAAAGGACAGGCGCCAAAGAGACCCAGTACTTC. Translating gives CASSQRTGAKETQYF.

The chain employs TRBV6-6 and TRBJ2-3; 7 bases line up with TRBD2. With V trimmed by 6 bases and J by 3 bases, 6 bases remained unmatched. The CDR3 length is 14 residues. Germline CDR1 is MNHNY and CDR2 is SVGAGI (reference sequence). As DNA, the CDR3 is TGTGCCAGCAGCTTAAGACTAGCAACAGATACGCAGTATTTT. Translation gives CASSLRLATDTQYF.